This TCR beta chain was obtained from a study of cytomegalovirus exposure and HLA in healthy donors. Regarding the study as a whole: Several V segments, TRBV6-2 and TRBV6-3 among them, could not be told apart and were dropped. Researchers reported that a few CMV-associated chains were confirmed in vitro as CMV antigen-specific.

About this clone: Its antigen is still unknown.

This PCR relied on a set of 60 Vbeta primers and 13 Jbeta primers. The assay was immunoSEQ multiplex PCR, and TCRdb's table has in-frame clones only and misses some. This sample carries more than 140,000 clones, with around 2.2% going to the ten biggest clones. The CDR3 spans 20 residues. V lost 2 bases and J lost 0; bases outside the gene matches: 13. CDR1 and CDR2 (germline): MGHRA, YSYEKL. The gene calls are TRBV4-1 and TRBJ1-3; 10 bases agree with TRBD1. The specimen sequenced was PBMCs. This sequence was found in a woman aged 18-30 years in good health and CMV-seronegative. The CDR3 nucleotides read TGCGCCAGCAGCCAAACGGGACAGGGGCTTTCAAGAGGCTCTGGAAACACCATATATTTT. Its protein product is CASSQTGQGLSRGSGNTIYF.